This entry lists 3 T cell receptor beta chains sequenced from one sample in a study of cytomegalovirus exposure and HLA in healthy donors. PCR amplification relied on 60 Vbeta primers (plus 13 Jbeta primers). TCRdb keeps only in-frame clones here, not all; method: immunoSEQ multiplex PCR. The table includes approximately 180,000 clones, roughly four fifths detected once. Sequencing used PBMCs. The receptor source for this set is a woman in her 30s in good health and CMV-seronegative.

The chain has TRBV6-4 and TRBJ1-6; D call uncertain. The V end lost 8 bases, the J end lost 2 bases, and 13 bases lay between the germline ends. This CDR3 comprises 15 residues. From germline, CDR1 is MRHNA and CDR2 SNTAGT. CDR3 nucleotides: TGTGCCAGCCGACTGACGCAGACCTATAATTCACCCCTCCACTTT. It translates to CASRLTQTYNSPLHF.

The J gene is TRBJ2-3, the V gene TRBV2; 7 bases match TRBD2. The CDR3 extends over 13 amino acids. Germline V gene lookup returns CDR1 SNHLY and CDR2 FYNNEI. V trimming: 4 bases; J trimming: 6 bases; junction bases outside the gene matches: 4. In nucleotides, the CDR3 is TGTGCCAGCAGTGGCGGGGGAGCGGATACGCAGTATTTT. This encodes CASSGGGADTQYF. Together with reference TRBV2 and TRBJ2-3, the CDR3 gives the full variable domain: EPEVTQTPSHQVTQMGQEVILRCVPISNHLYFYWYRQILGQKVEFLVSFYNNEISEKSEIFDDQFSVERPDGSNFTLKIRSTKLEDSAMYFCASSGGGADTQYFGPGTRLTVL.

This chain joins TRBV10-3 and TRBJ1-6; 12 positions match TRBD1. This CDR3 has 18 residues. The J segment lost 4 bases and the V segment lost 11 bases, leaving 15 bases of the junction unmatched. From germline, CDR1 is ENHRY and CDR2 SYGVKD. The CDR3 spells CASTGTGGLYPYNSPLHF. The CDR3 nucleotides are TGTGCCTCAACCGGGACAGGGGGCCTCTACCCATATAATTCACCCCTCCACTTT.